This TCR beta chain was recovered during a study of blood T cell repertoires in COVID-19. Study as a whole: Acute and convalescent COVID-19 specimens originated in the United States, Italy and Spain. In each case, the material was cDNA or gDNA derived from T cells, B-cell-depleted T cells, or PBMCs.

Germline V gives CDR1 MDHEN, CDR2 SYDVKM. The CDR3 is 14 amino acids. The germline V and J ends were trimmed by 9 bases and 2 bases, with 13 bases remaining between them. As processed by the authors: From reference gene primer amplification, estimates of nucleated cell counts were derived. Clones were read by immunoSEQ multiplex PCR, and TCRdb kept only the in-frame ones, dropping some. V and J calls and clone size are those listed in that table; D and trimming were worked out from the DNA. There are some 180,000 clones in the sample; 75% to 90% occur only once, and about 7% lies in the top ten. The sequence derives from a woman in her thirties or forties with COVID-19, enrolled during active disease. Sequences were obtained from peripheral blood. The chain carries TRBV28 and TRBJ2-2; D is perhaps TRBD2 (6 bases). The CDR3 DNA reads TGTGCCAGACCCTACGGGAGTAACACCGGGGAGCTGTTTTTT. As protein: CARPYGSNTGELFF.